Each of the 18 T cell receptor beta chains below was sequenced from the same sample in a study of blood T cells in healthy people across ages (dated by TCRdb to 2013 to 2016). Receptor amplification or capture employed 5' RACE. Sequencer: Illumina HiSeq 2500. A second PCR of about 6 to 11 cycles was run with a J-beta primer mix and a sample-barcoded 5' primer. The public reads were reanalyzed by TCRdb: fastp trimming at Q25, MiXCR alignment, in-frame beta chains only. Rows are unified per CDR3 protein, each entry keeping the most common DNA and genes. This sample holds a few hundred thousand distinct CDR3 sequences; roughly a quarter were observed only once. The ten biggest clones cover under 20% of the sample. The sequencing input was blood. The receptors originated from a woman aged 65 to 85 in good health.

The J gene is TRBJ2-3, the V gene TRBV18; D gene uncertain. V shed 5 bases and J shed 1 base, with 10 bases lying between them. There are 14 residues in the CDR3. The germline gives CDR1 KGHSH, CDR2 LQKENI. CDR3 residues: CASSKEWGTDTQYF. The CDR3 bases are TGTGCCAGCTCAAAGGAGTGGGGCACAGATACGCAGTATTTT.

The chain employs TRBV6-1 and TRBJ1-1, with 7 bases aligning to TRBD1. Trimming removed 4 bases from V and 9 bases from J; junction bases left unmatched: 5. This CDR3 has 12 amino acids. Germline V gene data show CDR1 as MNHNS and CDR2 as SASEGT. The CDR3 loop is CASSASTGKAFF. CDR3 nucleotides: TGTGCCAGCAGTGCATCGACAGGGAAAGCTTTCTTT.

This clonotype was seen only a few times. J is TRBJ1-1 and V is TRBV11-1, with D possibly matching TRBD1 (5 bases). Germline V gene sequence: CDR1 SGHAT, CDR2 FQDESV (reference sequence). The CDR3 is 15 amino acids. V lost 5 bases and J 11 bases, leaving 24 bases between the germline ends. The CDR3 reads CASSPRDSGGLSAFF. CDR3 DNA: TGTGCCAGCAGCCCCCGGGACTCCGGAGGGTTATCGGCTTTCTTT.

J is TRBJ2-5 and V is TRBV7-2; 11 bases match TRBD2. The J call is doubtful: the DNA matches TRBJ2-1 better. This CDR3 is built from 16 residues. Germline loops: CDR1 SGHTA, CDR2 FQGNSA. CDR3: CASRRSGGAAYNEQFF. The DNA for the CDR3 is TGTGCCAGCAGGCGTAGCGGGGGGGCGGCGTACAATGAGCAGTTCTTC.

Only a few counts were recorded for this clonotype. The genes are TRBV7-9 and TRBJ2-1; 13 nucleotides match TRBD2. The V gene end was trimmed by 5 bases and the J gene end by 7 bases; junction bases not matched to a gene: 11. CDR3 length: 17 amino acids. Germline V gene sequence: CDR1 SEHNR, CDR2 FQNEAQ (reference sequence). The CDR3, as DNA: TGTGCCAGCAGCCCGTGGACTAGCGGGGGACTCGGGAATGAGCAGTTCTTC. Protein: CASSPWTSGGLGNEQFF. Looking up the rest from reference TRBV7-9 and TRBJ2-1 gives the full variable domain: DTGVSQNPRHKITKRGQNVTFRCDPISEHNRLYWYRQTLGQGPEFLTYFQNEAQLEKSRLLSDRFSAERPKGSFSTLEIQRTEQGDSAMYLCASSPWTSGGLGNEQFFGPGTRLTVL.

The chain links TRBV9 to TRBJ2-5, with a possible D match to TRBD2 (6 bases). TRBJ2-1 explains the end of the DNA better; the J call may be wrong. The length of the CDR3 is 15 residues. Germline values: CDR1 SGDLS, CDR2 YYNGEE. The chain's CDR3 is CASSVGRLVTGEQFF. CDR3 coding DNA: TGTGCCAGCAGCGTAGGGCGACTAGTAACTGGTGAGCAGTTCTTC.

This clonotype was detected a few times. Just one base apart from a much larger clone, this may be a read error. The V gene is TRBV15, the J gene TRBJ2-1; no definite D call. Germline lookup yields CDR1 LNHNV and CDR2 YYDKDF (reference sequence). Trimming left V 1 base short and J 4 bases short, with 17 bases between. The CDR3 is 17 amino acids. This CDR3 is CATSRVYTSRAYNEQFF. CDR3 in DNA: TGTGCCACCAGCAGAGTTTATACATCAAGAGCTTACAATGAGCAGTTCTTC. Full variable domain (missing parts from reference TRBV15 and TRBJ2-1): DAMVIQNPRYQVTQFGKPVTLSCSQTLNHNVMYWYQQKSSQAPKLLFHYYDKDFNNEADTPDNFQSRRPNTSFCFLDIRSPGLGDTAMYLCATSRVYTSRAYNEQFFGPGTRLTVL.

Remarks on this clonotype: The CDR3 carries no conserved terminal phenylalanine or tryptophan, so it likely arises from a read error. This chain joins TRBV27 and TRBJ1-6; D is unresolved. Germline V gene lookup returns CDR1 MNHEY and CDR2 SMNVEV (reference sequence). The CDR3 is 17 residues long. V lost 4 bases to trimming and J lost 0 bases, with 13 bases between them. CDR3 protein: CASSSIPGGSYNSPLHL. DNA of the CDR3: TGTGCCAGCAGTTCAATACCGGGCGGCTCCTATAATTCACCCCTCCACCTT.

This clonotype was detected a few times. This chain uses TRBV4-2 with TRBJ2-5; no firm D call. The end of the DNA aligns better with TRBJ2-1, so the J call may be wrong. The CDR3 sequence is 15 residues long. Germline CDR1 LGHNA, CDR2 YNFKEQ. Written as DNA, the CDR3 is TGTGCCAGCAGCCAAGACTGGACGTTAAGCGATGAGCAGTTCTTC. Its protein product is CASSQDWTLSDEQFF.

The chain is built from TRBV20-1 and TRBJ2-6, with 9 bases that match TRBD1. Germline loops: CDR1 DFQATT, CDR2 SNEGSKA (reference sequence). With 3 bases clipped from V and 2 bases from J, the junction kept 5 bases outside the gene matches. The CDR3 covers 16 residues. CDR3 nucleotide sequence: TGCAGTGCTAGGGGGACAGGGACTGCTGGGGCCAACGTCCTGACTTTC. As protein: CSARGTGTAGANVLTF.

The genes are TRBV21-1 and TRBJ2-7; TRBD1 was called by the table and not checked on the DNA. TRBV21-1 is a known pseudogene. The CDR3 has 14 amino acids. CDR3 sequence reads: CASSTRDSYYEQYF. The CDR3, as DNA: TGTGCCAGCAGCACTAGGGACAGCTACTACGAGCAGTACTTC.

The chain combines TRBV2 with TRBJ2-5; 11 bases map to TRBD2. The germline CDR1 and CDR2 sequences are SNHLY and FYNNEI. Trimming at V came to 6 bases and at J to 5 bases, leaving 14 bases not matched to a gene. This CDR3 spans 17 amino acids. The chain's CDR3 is CASRAPGLAAGWETQYF. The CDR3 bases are TGTGCCAGCAGAGCTCCGGGACTAGCGGCTGGATGGGAGACCCAGTACTTC.

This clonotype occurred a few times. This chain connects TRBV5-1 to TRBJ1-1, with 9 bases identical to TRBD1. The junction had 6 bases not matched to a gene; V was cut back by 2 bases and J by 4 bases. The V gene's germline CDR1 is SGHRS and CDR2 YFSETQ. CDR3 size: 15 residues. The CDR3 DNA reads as TGCGCCAGCAGCTTAGGGGACAGGGAACCCACTGAAGCTTTCTTT. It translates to CASSLGDREPTEAFF.

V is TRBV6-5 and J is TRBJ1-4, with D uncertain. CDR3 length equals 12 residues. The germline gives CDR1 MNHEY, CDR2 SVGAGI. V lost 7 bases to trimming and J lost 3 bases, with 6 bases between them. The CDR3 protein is CASMTPNEKLFF. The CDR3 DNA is TGTGCCAGCATGACCCCTAATGAAAAACTGTTTTTT.

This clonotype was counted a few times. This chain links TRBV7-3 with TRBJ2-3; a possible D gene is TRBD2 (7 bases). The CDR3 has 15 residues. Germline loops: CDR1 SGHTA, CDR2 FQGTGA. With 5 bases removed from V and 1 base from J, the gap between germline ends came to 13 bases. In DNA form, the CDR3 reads TGTGCCAGCAGCCCATCCGGGGGGCGCACAGATACGCAGTATTTT. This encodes CASSPSGGRTDTQYF.

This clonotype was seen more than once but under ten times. CDR3: CASFTGQTYEQYF. As DNA, the CDR3 is TGTGCCAGTTTTACGGGACAGACCTACGAGCAGTACTTC. The chain employs TRBV28 and TRBJ2-5; 7 bases agree with TRBD1. The J call may not be correct, given that the DNA end is closer to TRBJ2-7. Germline V lookup: CDR1 MDHEN, CDR2 SYDVKM. The CDR3 is 13 residues long.

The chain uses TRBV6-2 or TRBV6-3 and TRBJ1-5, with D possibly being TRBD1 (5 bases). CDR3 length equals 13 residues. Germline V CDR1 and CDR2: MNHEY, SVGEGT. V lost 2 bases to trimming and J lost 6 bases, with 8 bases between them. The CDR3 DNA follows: TGTGCCAGCAGTTACGATGGGGCTCAGCCCCAGCATTTT. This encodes CASSYDGAQPQHF.

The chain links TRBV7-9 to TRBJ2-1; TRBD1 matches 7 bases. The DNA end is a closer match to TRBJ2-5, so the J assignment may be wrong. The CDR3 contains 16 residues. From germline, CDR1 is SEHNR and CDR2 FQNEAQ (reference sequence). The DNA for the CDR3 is TGTGCCAGCAGCCGGGACAGCGATCGAGGTACCTACGACCAGTACTTC. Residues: CASSRDSDRGTYDQYF.